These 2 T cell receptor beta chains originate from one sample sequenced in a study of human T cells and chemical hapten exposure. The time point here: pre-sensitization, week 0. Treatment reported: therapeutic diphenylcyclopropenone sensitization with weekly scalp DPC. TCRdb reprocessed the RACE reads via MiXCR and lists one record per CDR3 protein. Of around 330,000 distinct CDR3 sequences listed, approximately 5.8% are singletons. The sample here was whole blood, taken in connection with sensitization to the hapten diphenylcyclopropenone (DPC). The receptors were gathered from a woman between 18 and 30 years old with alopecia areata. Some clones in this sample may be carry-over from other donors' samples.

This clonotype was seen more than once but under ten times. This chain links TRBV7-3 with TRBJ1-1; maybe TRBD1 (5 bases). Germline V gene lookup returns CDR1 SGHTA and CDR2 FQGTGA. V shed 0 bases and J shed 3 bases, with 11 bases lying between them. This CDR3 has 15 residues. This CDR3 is CASSLTTVRDTEAFF. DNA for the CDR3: TGTGCCAGCAGCTTAACAACCGTCAGGGACACTGAAGCTTTCTTT.

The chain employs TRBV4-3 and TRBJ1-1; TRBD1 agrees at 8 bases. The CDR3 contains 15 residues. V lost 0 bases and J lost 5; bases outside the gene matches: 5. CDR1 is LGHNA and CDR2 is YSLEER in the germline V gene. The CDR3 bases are TGCGCCAGCAGCCAAGAGGGACAGGTTGGTACTGAAGCTTTCTTT. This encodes CASSQEGQVGTEAFF.